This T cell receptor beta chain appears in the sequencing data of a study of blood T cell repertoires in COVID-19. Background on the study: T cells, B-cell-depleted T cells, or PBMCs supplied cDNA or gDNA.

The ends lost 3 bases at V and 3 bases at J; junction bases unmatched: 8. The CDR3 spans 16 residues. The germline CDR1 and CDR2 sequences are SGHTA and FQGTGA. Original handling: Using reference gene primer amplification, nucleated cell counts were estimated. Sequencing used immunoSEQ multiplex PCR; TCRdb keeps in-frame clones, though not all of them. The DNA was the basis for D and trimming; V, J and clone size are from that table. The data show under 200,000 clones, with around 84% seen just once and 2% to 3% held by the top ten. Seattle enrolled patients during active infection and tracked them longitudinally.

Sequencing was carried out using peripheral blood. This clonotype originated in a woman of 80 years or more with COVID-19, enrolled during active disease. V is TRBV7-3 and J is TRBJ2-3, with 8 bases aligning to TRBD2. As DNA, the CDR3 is TGTGCCAGCAGCTTTCTCGGGAGGGATCTAACAGATACGCAGTATTTT. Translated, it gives CASSFLGRDLTDTQYF.